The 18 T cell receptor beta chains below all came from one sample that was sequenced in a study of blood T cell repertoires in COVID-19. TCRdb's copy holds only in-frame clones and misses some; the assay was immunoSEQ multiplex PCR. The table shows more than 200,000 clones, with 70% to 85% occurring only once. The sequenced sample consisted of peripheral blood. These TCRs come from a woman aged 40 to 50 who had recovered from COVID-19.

The CDR3 loop is CASSLPDPDSGTANEKLFF. Here the CDR3 DNA reads TGTGCCAGCAGCCTCCCAGATCCGGACTCCGGAACGGCTAATGAAAAACTGTTTTTT. The chain uses TRBV7-9 and TRBJ1-4, with D unresolved. The CDR3 loop spans 19 amino acids. The germline CDR1 and CDR2 sequences are SEHNR and FQNEAQ (reference sequence). V was trimmed by 5 bases and J by 3 bases, leaving 25 bases between them.

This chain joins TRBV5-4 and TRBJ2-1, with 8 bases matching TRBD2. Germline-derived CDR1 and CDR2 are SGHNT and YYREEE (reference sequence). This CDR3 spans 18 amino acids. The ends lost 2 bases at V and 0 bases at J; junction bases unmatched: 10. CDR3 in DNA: TGTGCCAGCAGCTTAAAGCGGGGGAGTCGCAGCTCCTACAATGAGCAGTTCTTC. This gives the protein CASSLKRGSRSSYNEQFF.

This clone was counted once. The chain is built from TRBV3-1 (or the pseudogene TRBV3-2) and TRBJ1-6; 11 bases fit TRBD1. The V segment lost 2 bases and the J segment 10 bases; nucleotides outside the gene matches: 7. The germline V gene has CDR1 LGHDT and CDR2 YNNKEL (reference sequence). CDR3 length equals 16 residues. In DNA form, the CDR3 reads TGTGCCAGCAGCCAACTTCCGGGACAGGGGGAATCACCCCTCCACTTT. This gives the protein CASSQLPGQGESPLHF.

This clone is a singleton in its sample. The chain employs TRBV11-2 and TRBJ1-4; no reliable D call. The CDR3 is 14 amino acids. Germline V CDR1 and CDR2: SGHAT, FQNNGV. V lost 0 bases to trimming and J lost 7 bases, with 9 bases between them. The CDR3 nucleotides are TGTGCCAGCAGCTTAGATCGGTGGAGTGAAAAACTGTTTTTT. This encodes CASSLDRWSEKLFF.

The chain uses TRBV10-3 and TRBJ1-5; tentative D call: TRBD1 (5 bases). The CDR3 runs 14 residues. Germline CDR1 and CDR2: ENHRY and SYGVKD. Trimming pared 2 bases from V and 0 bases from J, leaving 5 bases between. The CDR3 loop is CAISEDSSNQPQHF. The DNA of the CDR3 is TGTGCCATCAGTGAGGACAGTAGCAATCAGCCCCAGCATTTT.

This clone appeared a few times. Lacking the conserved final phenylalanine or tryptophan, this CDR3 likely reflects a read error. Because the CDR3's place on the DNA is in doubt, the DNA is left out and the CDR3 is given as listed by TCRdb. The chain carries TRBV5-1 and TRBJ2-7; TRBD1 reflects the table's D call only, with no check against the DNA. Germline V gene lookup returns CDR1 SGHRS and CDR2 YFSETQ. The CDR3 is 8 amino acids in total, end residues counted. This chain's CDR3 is CASSFTRI.

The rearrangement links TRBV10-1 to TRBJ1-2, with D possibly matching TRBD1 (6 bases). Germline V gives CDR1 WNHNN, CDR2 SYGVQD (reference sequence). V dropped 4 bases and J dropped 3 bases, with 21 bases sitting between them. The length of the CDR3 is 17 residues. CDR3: CASSARKRTEVDYGYTF. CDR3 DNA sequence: TGCGCCAGCAGTGCTCGTAAAAGGACAGAAGTAGACTATGGCTACACCTTC.

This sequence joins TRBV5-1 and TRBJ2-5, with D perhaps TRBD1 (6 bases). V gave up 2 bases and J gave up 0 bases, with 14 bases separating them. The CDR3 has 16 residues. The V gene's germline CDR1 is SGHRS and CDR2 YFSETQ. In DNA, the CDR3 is TGCGCCAGCAGCTTAGGGATCCGGGACAACCAAGAGACCCAGTACTTC. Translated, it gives CASSLGIRDNQETQYF.

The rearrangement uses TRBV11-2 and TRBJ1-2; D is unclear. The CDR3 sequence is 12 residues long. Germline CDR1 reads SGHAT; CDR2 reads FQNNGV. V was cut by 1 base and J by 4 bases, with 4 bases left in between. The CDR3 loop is CASSLGPYGYTF. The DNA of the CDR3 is TGTGCCAGCAGCTTAGGGCCCTATGGCTACACCTTC.

The CDR3 sequence is CASSSGTGVEQYF. The CDR3 nucleotides read TGCGCCAGCAGCTCCGGGACAGGGGTCGAGCAGTACTTC. The gene calls are TRBV5-1 and TRBJ2-7, with 10 bases identical to TRBD1. CDR1 and CDR2 (germline): SGHRS, YFSETQ. The V gene end was trimmed by 3 bases and the J gene end by 6 bases; junction bases not matched to a gene: 3. There are 13 residues in the CDR3. The variable domain in full, with the rest retrieved from reference TRBV5-1 and TRBJ2-7, is KAGVTQTPRYLIKTRGQQVTLSCSPISGHRSVSWYQQTPGQGLQFLFEYFSETQRNKGNFPGRFSGRQFSNSRSEMNVSTLELGDSALYLCASSSGTGVEQYFGPGTRLTVT.

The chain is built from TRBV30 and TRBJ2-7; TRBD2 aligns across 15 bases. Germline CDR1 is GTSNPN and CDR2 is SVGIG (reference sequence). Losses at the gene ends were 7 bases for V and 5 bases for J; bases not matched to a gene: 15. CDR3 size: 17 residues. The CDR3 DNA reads TGTGCCTTTCGTCGGCGGATCGGGACTAGCGGGGGGAACGAGCAGTACTTC. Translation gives CAFRRRIGTSGGNEQYF.

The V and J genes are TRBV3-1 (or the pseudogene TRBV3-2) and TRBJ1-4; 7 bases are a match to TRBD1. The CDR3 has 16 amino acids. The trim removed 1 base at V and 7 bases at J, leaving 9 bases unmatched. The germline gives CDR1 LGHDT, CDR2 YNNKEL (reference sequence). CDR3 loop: CASSQGSKTGIEKLFF. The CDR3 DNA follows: TGTGCCAGCAGCCAAGGATCCAAGACAGGGATTGAAAAACTGTTTTTT.

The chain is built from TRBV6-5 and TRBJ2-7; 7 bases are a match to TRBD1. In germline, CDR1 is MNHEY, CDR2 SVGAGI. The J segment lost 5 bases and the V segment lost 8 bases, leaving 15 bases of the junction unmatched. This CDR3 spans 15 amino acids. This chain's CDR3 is CASGPEDRVYHEQYF. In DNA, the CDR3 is TGTGCCAGCGGTCCTGAAGACAGGGTCTACCACGAGCAGTACTTC.

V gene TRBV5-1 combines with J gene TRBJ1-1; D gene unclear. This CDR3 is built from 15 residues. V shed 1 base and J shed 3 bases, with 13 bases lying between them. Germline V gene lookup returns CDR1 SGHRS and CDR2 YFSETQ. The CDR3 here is CASSLTVLRDTEAFF. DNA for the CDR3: TGCGCCAGCAGCTTGACGGTCTTGAGGGACACTGAAGCTTTCTTT. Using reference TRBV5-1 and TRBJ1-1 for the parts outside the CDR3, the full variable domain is KAGVTQTPRYLIKTRGQQVTLSCSPISGHRSVSWYQQTPGQGLQFLFEYFSETQRNKGNFPGRFSGRQFSNSRSEMNVSTLELGDSALYLCASSLTVLRDTEAFFGQGTRLTVV.

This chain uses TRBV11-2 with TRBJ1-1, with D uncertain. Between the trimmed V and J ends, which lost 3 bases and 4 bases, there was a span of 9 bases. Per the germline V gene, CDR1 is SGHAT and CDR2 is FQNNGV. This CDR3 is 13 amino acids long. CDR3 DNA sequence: TGTGCCAGCAGCTTCGCCCTTAGCACTGAAGCTTTCTTT. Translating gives CASSFALSTEAFF.

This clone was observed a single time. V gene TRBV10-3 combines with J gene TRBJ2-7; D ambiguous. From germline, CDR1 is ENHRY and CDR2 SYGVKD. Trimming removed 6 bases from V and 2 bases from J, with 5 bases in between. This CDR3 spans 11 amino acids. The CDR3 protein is CAIRAAYEQYF. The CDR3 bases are TGTGCCATCAGGGCTGCCTACGAGCAGTACTTC.

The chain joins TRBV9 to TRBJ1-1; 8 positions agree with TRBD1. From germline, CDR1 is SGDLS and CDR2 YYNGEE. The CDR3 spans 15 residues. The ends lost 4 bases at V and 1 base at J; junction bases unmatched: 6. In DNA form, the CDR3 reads TGTGCCAGCAGCCTAGGGGGACAGGAGAACACTGAAGCTTTCTTT. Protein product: CASSLGGQENTEAFF.

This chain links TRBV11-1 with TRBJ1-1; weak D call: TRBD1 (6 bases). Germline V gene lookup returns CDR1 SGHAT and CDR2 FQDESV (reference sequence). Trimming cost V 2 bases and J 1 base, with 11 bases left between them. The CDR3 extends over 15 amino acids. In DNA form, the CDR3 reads TGTGCCAGCAGCTTAACAACACAGGGGAACACTGAAGCTTTCTTT. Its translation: CASSLTTQGNTEAFF.